What follows is one T cell receptor (beta chain) and its context. No antigen is known for it. These data belong to a study of type 1 regulatory T cells. Study outcomes and limitations: Compared with non-type 1 regulatory T cells, type 1 regulatory T cells showed a more restricted TCR repertoire.

Trimming left V 5 bases short and J 5 bases short, with 14 bases between. The length of the CDR3 is 14 residues. Per the germline V gene, CDR1 is SGHAT and CDR2 is FQNNGV. TCRdb processed the reads anew with MiXCR; each CDR3 protein has one entry. The data hold about 60,000 distinct CDR3 sequences, with around 49% observed a single time. The sequence was collected from a human donor in good health. Specimen: cultured non-Tr1 T cells, either the whole culture or a sorted T cell fraction (not recorded which). The chain combines TRBV11-2 with TRBJ2-3; D could derive from TRBD1 or TRBD2 (5 bases each). The CDR3 sequence is CASSLGPSLDTQYF. In nucleotides, the CDR3 is TGTGCCAGCAGCCTGGGACCATCTCTAGATACGCAGTATTTT.